The TCR beta chain under discussion was sequenced for a study of graft-versus-host responses after intestinal transplantation. Overall study context: Transplants were multivisceral, liver-intestinal, or isolated intestinal. Tacrolimus and steroids were given for two to three years to all recipients after anti-thymocyte globulin induction. Study-level points and caveats: An association linked early post-transplant HvG declines with peak circulating GvH clone levels. Among recipient marrow samples, GvH clones were found; some appeared first in ileum or blood.

As to this clone: Its antigen is unidentified.

Repertoires were generated with immunoSEQ multiplex PCR, while TCRdb's copy carries only in-frame clones and drops some. The table includes 99,000 or so clones, about 88% detected once. The CDR3 has 13 amino acids. Trimming removed 0 bases from V and 3 bases from J, with 6 bases in between. Germline V gene lookup returns CDR1 LGHNA and CDR2 YNFKEQ. The chain employs TRBV4-2 and TRBJ2-7; a possible D gene is TRBD2 (5 bases). This sequence was found in a human donor who received an intestinal transplant. The sample in question was unstimulated CD4+ T cells sorted from spleen or lymph node cells, obtained before intestinal transplant. CDR3 protein: CASSQDGVYEQYF. The CDR3 DNA is TGTGCCAGCAGCCAAGACGGGGTCTACGAGCAGTACTTC.